The following is a T cell receptor (beta chain) sequence with its context. Its antigen is unknown. This entry is derived from a study of human T cells and chemical hapten exposure. Looking at the study overall: The variation in per-sample TCR yields arose mainly from small differences in pooled library volumes.

CDR1 and CDR2 from the germline V gene are ENHRY and SYGVKD. This CDR3 region has 15 residues. V dropped 5 bases and J dropped 2; count of bases not matched to a gene: 7. Documented time point: healthy volunteer bleed at 2 weeks. Unfractionated whole blood was the source from which total RNA was extracted. Study-level results: The number of TCRs above 1 in 1000 frequency did not change after DPC sensitization.

Each cDNA molecule in the library carried unique molecular identifiers. In the authors' workflow: The median was around 91,000 TCRs per sample, ranging roughly 20,000 to 750,000. One entry per CDR3 protein, called by TCRdb with MiXCR from the RACE reads. TCRdb assigned the V and J calls; the authors' analysis was not used. The sample holds 100,000 to 150,000 distinct CDR3 sequences, approximately 9% seen once. Material: whole blood. This rearrangement joins TRBV10-3 to TRBJ2-7; 9 bases map to TRBD1. This TCR derives from a male donor in good health. Some clones in this sample may be carry-over from other donors' samples. The CDR3, as DNA: TGTGCCATCAGTCAATCCGGGACAGGGACCTACGAGCAGTACTTC. This encodes CAISQSGTGTYEQYF.